The present T cell receptor (beta chain) was sequenced within a study of blood T cell repertoires in COVID-19. In the study overall: Some COVID-19 samples were acute and others convalescent; all came from the United States, Italy and Spain.

The CDR3 contains 13 residues. V lost 6 bases and J 4 bases, leaving 9 bases between the germline ends. Germline-derived CDR1 and CDR2 are SEHNR and FQNEAQ (reference sequence). In the study's own analysis: Nucleated cell number was recorded as an estimate derived from reference gene primer amplification. TCRdb keeps only in-frame clones here, not all; method: immunoSEQ multiplex PCR. The DNA gave D and trimming, while V, J and clone size come from that table. This table has 75,000 to 100,000 clones, 75% to 90% appearing once. Sequenced: peripheral blood. The sequence derives from a man older than 75 with acute or convalescent COVID-19. The chain recombines TRBV7-9 with TRBJ2-2, with TRBD2 as a possible D gene (6 bases). The CDR3 protein is CASRASATGELFF. The CDR3 DNA sequence: TGTGCCAGCAGAGCTAGCGCCACCGGGGAGCTGTTTTTT.